The 15 T cell receptor beta chains reported below all come from one sample, sequenced in a study of CD8 T cells in Susac syndrome. When the RNA was reverse transcribed, random hexamers were used with an input of about 0.5 to 1 ug. One entry per CDR3 protein results from TCRdb running MiXCR on the immunoSEQ multiplex PCR reads. The sample gives over 300,000 distinct CDR3 sequences, under 95% of which show up once; 0.06% to 0.075% is in the top ten. The sequencing sample was made of CD4+ T cells from PBMCs. The origin of the receptors is a human donor with multiple sclerosis.

This chain links TRBV6-6 with TRBJ2-7, with TRBD1 as a possible D gene (5 bases). The CDR3 has 13 residues. The V gene's germline CDR1 is MNHNY and CDR2 SVGAGI (reference sequence). V was shortened by 4 bases and J by 7 bases, with 14 bases between the two germline ends. The chain's CDR3 is CASSFAGMGEQYF. The CDR3 nucleotides are TGTGCCAGCAGTTTCGCAGGGATGGGGGAGCAGTACTTC.

The chain uses TRBV5-1 and TRBJ1-3, with 7 nucleotides matching TRBD1. Germline values: CDR1 SGHRS, CDR2 YFSETQ. The CDR3 loop spans 16 amino acids. V dropped 3 bases and J dropped 0; count of bases not matched to a gene: 6. In DNA form, the CDR3 reads TGCGCCAGCAGCTCCGGGACAGCACGCTCTGGAAACACCATATATTTT. Encoded protein: CASSSGTARSGNTIYF.

V gene TRBV2 combines with J gene TRBJ2-5; unclear D gene. V was clipped by 6 bases and J by 5 bases, with 7 bases between them. Germline lookup yields CDR1 SNHLY and CDR2 FYNNEI. CDR3 length equals 11 residues. In DNA form, the CDR3 reads TGTGCCAGCAGGGCTATGGAGACCCAGTACTTC. Protein: CASRAMETQYF. The full variable domain, rest sourced from reference TRBV2 and TRBJ2-5, is EPEVTQTPSHQVTQMGQEVILRCVPISNHLYFYWYRQILGQKVEFLVSFYNNEISEKSEIFDDQFSVERPDGSNFTLKIRSTKLEDSAMYFCASRAMETQYFGPGTRLLVL.

The chain carries TRBV28 and TRBJ2-1, with 11 bases matching TRBD2. Germline loops: CDR1 MDHEN, CDR2 SYDVKM. After removal of 6 bases from V and 3 bases from J, the junction contained 4 bases not matched to a gene. This CDR3 contains 15 residues. The CDR3 spells CASRGTSGNYNEQFF. The CDR3 coding sequence is TGTGCCAGCAGGGGGACTAGCGGTAACTACAATGAGCAGTTCTTC.

This clonotype was found once. V is TRBV12-3 or TRBV12-4 and J is TRBJ1-2, with D possibly matching TRBD1 (6 bases). Trimming stripped 5 bases from V and 6 bases from J, with 16 bases between. This CDR3 is 14 amino acids long. The CDR3 bases are TGTGCCAGCAGTCCCTTTCGCAGGGGTGATGGCTACACCTTC. Its translation is CASSPFRRGDGYTF.

The chain combines TRBV5-4 with TRBJ2-1; 11 bases agree with TRBD2. The V gene's germline CDR1 is SGHNT and CDR2 YYREEE (reference sequence). The CDR3 has 15 amino acids. J gave up 8 bases and V 4 bases, and 8 bases lay outside the gene matches. The CDR3 is CASSQGLAGSYEQFF. The CDR3 DNA follows: TGTGCCAGCAGCCAAGGACTAGCGGGTAGTTATGAGCAGTTCTTC.

This clonotype came up a few times. V and J are TRBV11-3 and TRBJ1-5; D not resolved. V dropped 1 base and J dropped 0 bases, with 7 bases sitting between them. Germline V gives CDR1 SGHNT, CDR2 YENEEA. The CDR3 extends over 15 amino acids. DNA of the CDR3: TGTGCCAGCAGCTTAGTGCCTTATAGCAATCAGCCCCAGCATTTT. The encoded protein is CASSLVPYSNQPQHF.

This clonotype has just one count. The V and J genes are TRBV7-2 and TRBJ2-3; either TRBD1 or TRBD2 may supply D (5 bases each). V shed 5 bases and J shed 3 bases, with 18 bases lying between them. This CDR3 comprises 16 residues. Germline values: CDR1 SGHTA, CDR2 FQGNSA. CDR3 sequence: CASSTQPGTQTDTQYF. In DNA, the CDR3 is TGTGCCAGCAGCACGCAACCCGGGACGCAAACAGATACGCAGTATTTT.

For the CDR3, the DNA is TGTGCCTCAACCAGGGCAGGCGTTTCCTACGAGCAGTACTTC. Translation: CASTRAGVSYEQYF. This chain links TRBV28 with TRBJ2-7, with D possibly TRBD1 on 5 matching bases. Germline V lookup: CDR1 MDHEN, CDR2 SYDVKM. Trimming shortened V by 11 bases and J by 1 base, and 18 bases separated the two germline ends. This CDR3 has 14 residues.

V gene TRBV6-2 or TRBV6-3 combines with J gene TRBJ2-1, with TRBD2 matching 13 bases. The CDR3 totals 18 residues. Germline CDR1 reads MNHEY; CDR2 reads SVGEGT. The ends lost 4 bases at V and 0 bases at J; junction bases unmatched: 6. In DNA form, the CDR3 reads TGTGCCAGCAGTTCCCTTCGGACTAGCGGGAGCTCCTACAATGAGCAGTTCTTC. This sequence encodes CASSSLRTSGSSYNEQFF.

The rearrangement links TRBV5-6 to TRBJ1-1; maybe TRBD1 (5 bases). Germline-derived CDR1 and CDR2 are SGHDT and YYEEEE. The V end lost 1 base, the J end lost 4 bases, and 11 bases lay between the germline ends. CDR3 length: 14 residues. CDR3 bases: TGTGCCAGCAGCTTGTTAGGGGAAGGCACTGAAGCTTTCTTT. The encoded protein is CASSLLGEGTEAFF.

The chain has TRBV19 and TRBJ2-2; tentatively, D is TRBD1 (6 bases). This CDR3 is 14 amino acids long. V lost 7 bases and J 4 bases, leaving 13 bases between the germline ends. CDR1 LNHDA and CDR2 SQIVND come from the germline V gene (reference sequence). CDR3 DNA: TGTGCCAGTAAAAGTGACAGGCTCACCGGGGAGCTGTTTTTT. Encoded protein: CASKSDRLTGELFF.

V gene TRBV19 combines with J gene TRBJ1-1; D is undetermined. In germline, CDR1 is LNHDA, CDR2 SQIVND (reference sequence). This CDR3 spans 16 amino acids. V lost 6 bases, J lost 0 bases, and 17 bases lay in between. Here the CDR3 DNA reads TGTGCCAGTAGCCGTGGCATCCCCCCCCTGAACACTGAAGCTTTCTTT. As protein: CASSRGIPPLNTEAFF.

The chain carries TRBV29-1 and TRBJ1-2; D is unresolved. Germline-derived CDR1 and CDR2 are SQVTM and ANQGSEA. This CDR3 has 13 amino acids. The V gene lost 4 bases and the J gene lost 4 bases, with 13 bases spanning the gap. CDR3 DNA: TGCAGCGTTGTAAAGACCGCCTCCTATGGCTACACCTTC. Its translation: CSVVKTASYGYTF.

The V gene is TRBV4-3, the J gene TRBJ2-7, with D unresolved. V dropped 0 bases and J dropped 6 bases, with 9 bases sitting between them. The CDR3 contains 13 residues. CDR1 is LGHNA, CDR2 YSLEER, per germline. In DNA, the CDR3 is TGCGCCAGCAGCCAAGAACAAAATGGCGAGCAGTACTTC. This codes for CASSQEQNGEQYF.